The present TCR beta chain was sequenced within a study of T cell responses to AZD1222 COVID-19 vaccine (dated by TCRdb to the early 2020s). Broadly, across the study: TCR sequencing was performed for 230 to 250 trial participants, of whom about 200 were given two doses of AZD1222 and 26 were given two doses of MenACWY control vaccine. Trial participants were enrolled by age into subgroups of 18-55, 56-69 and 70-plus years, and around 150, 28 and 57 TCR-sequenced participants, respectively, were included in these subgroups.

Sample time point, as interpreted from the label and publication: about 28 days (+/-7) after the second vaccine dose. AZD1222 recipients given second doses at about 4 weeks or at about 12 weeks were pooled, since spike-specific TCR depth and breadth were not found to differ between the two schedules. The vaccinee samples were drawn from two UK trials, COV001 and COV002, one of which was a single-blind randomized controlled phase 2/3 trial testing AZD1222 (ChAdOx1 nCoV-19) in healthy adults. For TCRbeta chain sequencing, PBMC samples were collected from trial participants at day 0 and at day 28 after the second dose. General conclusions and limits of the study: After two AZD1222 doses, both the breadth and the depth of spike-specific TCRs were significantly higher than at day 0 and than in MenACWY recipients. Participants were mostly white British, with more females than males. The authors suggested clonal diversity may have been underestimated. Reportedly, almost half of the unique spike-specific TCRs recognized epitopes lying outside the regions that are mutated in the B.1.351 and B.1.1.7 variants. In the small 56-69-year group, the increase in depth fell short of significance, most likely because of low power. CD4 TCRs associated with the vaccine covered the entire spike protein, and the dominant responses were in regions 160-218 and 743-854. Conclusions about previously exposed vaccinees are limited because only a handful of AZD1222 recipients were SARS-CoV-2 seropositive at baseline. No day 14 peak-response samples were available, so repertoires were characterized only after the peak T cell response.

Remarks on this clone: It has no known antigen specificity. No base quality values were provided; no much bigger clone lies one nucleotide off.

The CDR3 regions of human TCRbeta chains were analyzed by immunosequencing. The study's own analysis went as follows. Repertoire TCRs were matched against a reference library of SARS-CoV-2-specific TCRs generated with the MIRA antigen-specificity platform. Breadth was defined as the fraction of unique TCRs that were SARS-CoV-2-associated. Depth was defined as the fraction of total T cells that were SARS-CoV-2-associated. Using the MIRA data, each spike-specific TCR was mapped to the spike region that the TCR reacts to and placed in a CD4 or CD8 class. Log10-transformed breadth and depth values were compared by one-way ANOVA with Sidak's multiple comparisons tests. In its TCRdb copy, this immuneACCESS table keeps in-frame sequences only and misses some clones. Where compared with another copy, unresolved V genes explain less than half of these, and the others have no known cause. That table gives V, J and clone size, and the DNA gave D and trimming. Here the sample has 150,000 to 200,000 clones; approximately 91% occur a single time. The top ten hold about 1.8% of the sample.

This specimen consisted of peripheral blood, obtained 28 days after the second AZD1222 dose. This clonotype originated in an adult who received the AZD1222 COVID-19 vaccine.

The encoded CDR3 is CASSGPRTGTKNIQYF. The nucleotide sequence reads as follows: TGTGCCAGCAGTGGGCCCCGGACAGGGACCAAAAACATTCAGTACTTC. The V gene is TRBV6-1 and the J gene is TRBJ2-4; TRBD1 aligns with 8 central bases. V is pruned by 4 bases and J by 2 bases, leaving 7 bases of the junction without a gene match. In the germline V gene, CDR1 corresponds to MNHNS and CDR2 to SASEGT. Counted from cysteine to phenylalanine, this CDR3 has 16 amino acids. The only DNA kept is the CDR3, 48 bases in frame from the first base.